A selection of T cell receptor beta chains follows, all from one sample in a study of CD4+ T cells in melanoma. Here immunoSEQ multiplex PCR was the method, and the copy in TCRdb shows in-frame clones only, minus some. Here the sample spans about 54,000 clones, almost 70% being singletons. Input material: tumor tissue. These receptor sequences come from a human donor with melanoma. The CDR3 runs from the conserved cysteine through the conserved F or W. A D gene is named only where the DNA matches it firmly. Some rows have no size entry. The others give once, few or many, or a class for an expanded clone.

V gene: TRBV5-8
J gene: TRBJ2-2
D gene: .
clone size: once
CDR3 DNA: TGTGCCAGCAGCTTGGGGATAGGGGGACCGAACACCGGGGAGCTGTTTTTT
CDR3 protein: CASSLGIGGPNTGELFF

V gene: TRBV6-5
J gene: TRBJ1-1
D gene: .
clone size: .
CDR3 DNA: TGTGCCAGCAGTGACTTCAAAGATGAAGCTTTCTTT
CDR3 protein: CASSDFKDEAFF

V gene: TRBV4-1
J gene: TRBJ2-2
D gene: .
clone size: .
CDR3 DNA: TGCGCCAGCAGCCAAGATCTTGATCCGAACACCGGGGAGCTGTTTTTT
CDR3 protein: CASSQDLDPNTGELFF

V gene: TRBV7-3
J gene: TRBJ2-5
D gene: TRBD1
clone size: .
CDR3 DNA: TGTGCCAGCAGCTTAACGCAGGGGGCCGGAGAGACCCAGTACTTC
CDR3 protein: CASSLTQGAGETQYF

V gene: TRBV7-9
J gene: TRBJ2-1
D gene: .
clone size: .
CDR3 DNA: TGTGCCAGCAGCAAGTCGGCGGGTGTCCTGTACAATGAGCAGTTCTTC
CDR3 protein: CASSKSAGVLYNEQFF

V gene: TRBV5-1
J gene: TRBJ2-1
D gene: .
clone size: many
CDR3 DNA: TGCGCCAGCAGCTTAGACTGGAATGAGCAGTTCTTC
CDR3 protein: CASSLDWNEQFF

V gene: TRBV6-1
J gene: TRBJ1-1
D gene: .
clone size: few
CDR3 DNA: TGTGCCAGCAGTGAAGGGGGAGAGAACACTGAAGCTTTCTTT
CDR3 protein: CASSEGGENTEAFF

V gene: TRBV30
J gene: TRBJ2-7
D gene: .
clone size: .
CDR3 DNA: TGTGCCGGAACCGGGAACGACGTCTCCTACGAGCAGTACTTC
CDR3 protein: CAGTGNDVSYEQYF

V gene: TRBV2
J gene: TRBJ2-1
D gene: .
clone size: .
CDR3 DNA: TGTGCCAGCAGTGAGCTTTCTAGGGGTCCCTACAATGAGCAGTTCTTC
CDR3 protein: CASSELSRGPYNEQFF

V gene: TRBV14
J gene: TRBJ2-3
D gene: .
clone size: .
CDR3 DNA: TGTGCCAGCAGCCCTTGGGGCAGTTCCTCTGGGGGTACGCAGTATTTT
CDR3 protein: CASSPWGSSSGGTQYF

V gene: TRBV7-9
J gene: TRBJ2-1
D gene: .
clone size: .
CDR3 DNA: TGTGCCAGCAGCTTAGCGGGGGGGCTGGTGAATGAGCAGTTCTTC
CDR3 protein: CASSLAGGLVNEQFF

V gene: TRBV2
J gene: TRBJ1-5
D gene: TRBD1
clone size: few
CDR3 DNA: TGTGCCGTGGCCGGGACAGGACATCAGCCCCAGCATTTT
CDR3 protein: CAVAGTGHQPQHF

V gene: TRBV5-1
J gene: TRBJ2-1
D gene: .
clone size: .
CDR3 DNA: TGCGCCAGCAGCTTGGCGGCGGGCAGGGATGAGCAGTTCTTC
CDR3 protein: CASSLAAGRDEQFF

V gene: TRBV6-5
J gene: TRBJ1-2
D gene: .
clone size: .
CDR3 DNA: TGTGCCAGCAGTTTCCGGAGGGAAAACTATGGCTACACCTTC
CDR3 protein: CASSFRRENYGYTF

V gene: TRBV5-8
J gene: TRBJ1-1
D gene: .
clone size: .
CDR3 DNA: TGTGCCAGCAGGGACGAGCAGTGGGGGTCGAACACTGAAGCTTTCTTT
CDR3 protein: CASRDEQWGSNTEAFF

V gene: TRBV13
J gene: TRBJ1-6
D gene: TRBD1
clone size: .
CDR3 DNA: TGTGCCAGCAGCATACAGGGGGCCAATTCACCCCTCCACTTT
CDR3 protein: CASSIQGANSPLHF

V gene: TRBV5-5
J gene: TRBJ1-5
D gene: .
clone size: .
CDR3 DNA: TGTGCCAGCAGCTTGGGTCCCAGGGGTGAGCAGCCCCAGCATTTT
CDR3 protein: CASSLGPRGEQPQHF

V gene: TRBV29-1
J gene: TRBJ1-4
D gene: .
clone size: .
CDR3 DNA: TGCAGCGTTTATGGGACGGATGAAAAACTGTTTTTT
CDR3 protein: CSVYGTDEKLFF

V gene: TRBV5-1
J gene: TRBJ2-1
D gene: .
clone size: .
CDR3 DNA: TGCGCCAGCAGCTTGGAGGGAGGCGTAGCCAATGAGCAGTTCTTC
CDR3 protein: CASSLEGGVANEQFF

V gene: TRBV7-3
J gene: TRBJ1-6
D gene: .
clone size: .
CDR3 DNA: TGTGCCAGCAGCTTAGGTGGGTCTTCGGGCCCTAATTCACCCCTCCACTTT
CDR3 protein: CASSLGGSSGPNSPLHF

V gene: TRBV6-5
J gene: TRBJ1-1
D gene: .
clone size: many
CDR3 DNA: TGTGCCAGCAGTTACTCCCCACGGTCGAACACTGAAGCTTTCTTT
CDR3 protein: CASSYSPRSNTEAFF

V gene: TRBV5-4
J gene: TRBJ2-7
D gene: TRBD2
clone size: .
CDR3 DNA: TGTGCCAGCAGCTTAGGGGGGACTAGCGGACCTTACGAGCAGTACTTC
CDR3 protein: CASSLGGTSGPYEQYF

V gene: TRBV7-3
J gene: TRBJ2-1
D gene: TRBD2
clone size: few
CDR3 DNA: TGTGCCAGCACCCTATACGGGGGGGCGAACTACAATGAGCAGTTCTTC
CDR3 protein: CASTLYGGANYNEQFF

V gene: TRBV4-1
J gene: TRBJ2-1
D gene: TRBD2
clone size: many
CDR3 DNA: TGCGCCAGCAGCCCCTTTATAGCGGGGGGGCAGGGTGAGCAGTTCTTC
CDR3 protein: CASSPFIAGGQGEQFF

V gene: TRBV4-2
J gene: TRBJ1-2
D gene: .
clone size: .
CDR3 DNA: TGTGCCAGCAGCCACGCAATCTATGGCTACACCTTC
CDR3 protein: CASSHAIYGYTF

V gene: TRBV5-8
J gene: TRBJ1-1
D gene: .
clone size: once
CDR3 DNA: TGTGCCAGCCGCACTGGACAAGGCACTGAAGCTTTCTTT
CDR3 protein: CASRTGQGTEAFF

V gene: TRBV5-1
J gene: TRBJ1-2
D gene: TRBD1
clone size: .
CDR3 DNA: TGCGCCAGCAGCGACGACAGGGGTTGGGGCTACACCTTC
CDR3 protein: CASSDDRGWGYTF

V gene: TRBV9
J gene: TRBJ2-1
D gene: .
clone size: .
CDR3 DNA: TGTGCCAGCAGCGACATCGGCGGGGTGCCCTACAATGAGCAGTTCTTC
CDR3 protein: CASSDIGGVPYNEQFF

V gene: TRBV29-1
J gene: TRBJ1-3
D gene: .
clone size: once
CDR3 DNA: TGCAGCGCCCTCGGAAACACCATATATTTT
CDR3 protein: CSALGNTIYF

V gene: TRBV4-1
J gene: TRBJ2-7
D gene: .
clone size: .
CDR3 DNA: TGCGCCAGCAGCCAGGGGGCGTCCTACGAGCAGTACTTC
CDR3 protein: CASSQGASYEQYF

V gene: TRBV19
J gene: TRBJ1-1
D gene: .
clone size: few
CDR3 DNA: TGTGCCAGTAGTATGGGGGTTTGGGAAGCTTTCTTT
CDR3 protein: CASSMGVWEAFF

V gene: TRBV9
J gene: TRBJ2-1
D gene: TRBD2
clone size: many
CDR3 DNA: TGTGCCAGCAGCCCCGGACTAGCGAGAGGGAATGAGCAGTTCTTC
CDR3 protein: CASSPGLARGNEQFF

V gene: TRBV6-4
J gene: TRBJ2-3
D gene: .
clone size: few
CDR3 DNA: TGTGCCAGCAGTGAGTCGGCAGGGGACACAGATACGCAGTATTTT
CDR3 protein: CASSESAGDTDTQYF

V gene: TRBV6-1
J gene: TRBJ2-7
D gene: .
clone size: few
CDR3 DNA: TGTGCCAGCACCTCGGGACACCCTAACGAGCAGTACTTC
CDR3 protein: CASTSGHPNEQYF

V gene: TRBV6-5
J gene: TRBJ2-1
D gene: .
clone size: .
CDR3 DNA: TGTGCCAGCAGCTCGGGTTTCGCTGAGCAGTTCTTC
CDR3 protein: CASSSGFAEQFF

V gene: TRBV29-1
J gene: TRBJ2-3
D gene: TRBD2
clone size: few
CDR3 DNA: TGCAGCGTTCTCCCCGGGGGGACCCCAGATACGCAGTATTTT
CDR3 protein: CSVLPGGTPDTQYF

V gene: TRBV30
J gene: TRBJ1-3
D gene: .
clone size: .
CDR3 DNA: TGTGCCGGACAAGTAGGAAACACCATATATTTT
CDR3 protein: CAGQVGNTIYF